The 11 T cell receptor beta chains given below trace back to one sample, sequenced in a study of shared clonotypes between healthy human individuals (dated by TCRdb to the early 2020s). The library was built by means of the immunoSEQ multiplex PCR assay. This is the immuneACCESS table as TCRdb keeps it, with only in-frame sequences that have V and J called. A part of the clones is gone; compared with another copy, unresolved V genes explain less than half, and the rest is unexplained. This sample comprises millions of clones, about 95% of them detected only once. The ten largest clonotypes hold under 0.15% of the sample. Sequencing input: naive CD4+ T cells sorted from blood. The label giving this sample's cell subset or site can be read as: CD45RA+ positively selected. These receptors were taken from a man younger than 35 in good health.

In its sample, this clone was seen once. The chain carries TRBV19 and TRBJ2-7; D is uncertain. CDR3 length equals 13 residues. In germline, CDR1 is LNHDA, CDR2 SQIVND (reference sequence). V dropped 2 bases and J dropped 3 bases, with 8 bases sitting between them. CDR3 protein: CASSIQAFYEQYF. The CDR3 region has the DNA TGTGCCAGTAGTATACAAGCATTCTACGAGCAGTACTTC. Filled out from reference TRBV19 and TRBJ2-7, the complete variable domain reads DGGITQSPKYLFRKEGQNVTLSCEQNLNHDAMYWYRQDPGQGLRLIYYSQIVNDFQKGDIAEGYSVSREKKESFPLTVTSAQKNPTAFYLCASSIQAFYEQYFGPGTRLTVT.

This chain uses TRBV6-5 with TRBJ1-3, with TRBD1 as a possible D gene (5 bases). Per germline, CDR1 MNHEY and CDR2 SVGAGI. V was pared by 2 bases and J by 1 base, with 12 bases between. This CDR3 region has 16 residues. The DNA for the CDR3 is TGTGCCAGCAGTTACGCCCGGGGGGTTTCTGGAAACACCATATATTTT. It translates to CASSYARGVSGNTIYF.

The chain is built from TRBV2 and TRBJ2-7, with unresolved D. The germline gives CDR1 SNHLY, CDR2 FYNNEI. V was clipped by 6 bases and J by 1 base, with 19 bases between them. The CDR3 spans 16 residues. The CDR3 DNA reads as TGTGCCAGCAGCTCCCCCGGCGCAGGAAAGTCCTACGAGCAGTACTTC. Residues: CASSSPGAGKSYEQYF. Complete variable domain (other parts from reference TRBV2 and TRBJ2-7): EPEVTQTPSHQVTQMGQEVILRCVPISNHLYFYWYRQILGQKVEFLVSFYNNEISEKSEIFDDQFSVERPDGSNFTLKIRSTKLEDSAMYFCASSSPGAGKSYEQYFGPGTRLTVT.

The chain uses TRBV2 and TRBJ2-5; D is unclear. V dropped 7 bases and J dropped 3 bases, with 15 bases sitting between them. The germline V gene encodes CDR1 SNHLY and CDR2 FYNNEI. The CDR3 has 14 amino acids. For the CDR3, the DNA is TGTGCCAGCAAGCTCCTCATCACGGAAGAGACCCAGTACTTC. Its translation is CASKLLITEETQYF.

The rearrangement joins TRBV5-4 to TRBJ2-7, with D possibly being TRBD1 (6 bases). V was pared by 1 base and J by 3 bases, with 8 bases between. There are 13 residues in the CDR3. Germline V gives CDR1 SGHNT, CDR2 YYREEE (reference sequence). CDR3 sequence: CASSLTGIYEQYF. Here the CDR3 DNA reads TGTGCCAGCAGCTTGACAGGGATCTACGAGCAGTACTTC.

The rearrangement uses TRBV10-3 and TRBJ2-7, with 9 bases fitting TRBD1. The germline gives CDR1 ENHRY, CDR2 SYGVKD. This CDR3 has 14 amino acids. V was pared by 6 bases and J by 5 bases, with 8 bases of the junction left unmatched. Here the CDR3 reads CAIRAPGQGNEQYF. The CDR3, as DNA: TGTGCCATCAGAGCTCCGGGACAGGGTAACGAGCAGTACTTC.

V gene TRBV5-6 combines with J gene TRBJ2-5, with D possibly being TRBD2 (6 bases). This CDR3 region has 16 residues. V lost 4 bases and J lost 2, with 18 bases in between. Germline-derived CDR1 and CDR2 are SGHDT and YYEEEE. Here the CDR3 reads CASSRKGGDRQETQYF. CDR3 nucleotides: TGTGCCAGCAGCCGGAAAGGCGGGGATAGACAAGAGACCCAGTACTTC.

This rearrangement joins TRBV4-3 to TRBJ2-7, with 14 bases fitting TRBD2. Germline CDR1 LGHNA, CDR2 YSLEER. This CDR3 is 18 amino acids long. V lost 0 bases and J lost 1; bases outside the gene matches: 5. The CDR3 bases are TGCGCCAGCAGCCAAGACGGGACTAGCGGGAGACAATCCTACGAGCAGTACTTC. Protein sequence: CASSQDGTSGRQSYEQYF.

J is TRBJ1-4 and V is TRBV6-6; possibly TRBD1 for D (5 bases). The CDR3 runs 14 residues. Germline V gene sequence: CDR1 MNHNY, CDR2 SVGAGI (reference sequence). V lost 7 bases, J lost 6 bases, and 15 bases lay in between. The CDR3 DNA reads TGTGCCAGCACTGACGAAGGGGTATATGAAAAACTGTTTTTT. Its protein product is CASTDEGVYEKLFF.

This clone appeared once. A single base separates this from a much larger clone, so it may be a read error. The genes are TRBV1 and TRBJ2-1; the table's D call, TRBD2, was not checked against the DNA. TRBV1 is a known pseudogene. This CDR3 is built from 16 residues. The CDR3 nucleotides read TGCACCAGCAGCCTGGGCTGGGGGGACTCCAACAATGAGCAGTTCTTC. Amino acid sequence: CTSSLGWGDSNNEQFF.

This chain connects TRBV30 to TRBJ2-1, with 7 positions matching TRBD1. CDR1 is GTSNPN and CDR2 is SVGIG in the germline V gene (reference sequence). CDR3 length equals 12 residues. CDR3 DNA sequence: TGTGGCTCCGGGACAGAGTACAATGAGCAGTTCTTC. It encodes CGSGTEYNEQFF.